This T cell receptor beta chain emerged from a study of blood T cell repertoires in COVID-19. Overall study: Researchers got acute and convalescent COVID-19 samples from the United States, Italy and Spain. T cells, B-cell-depleted T cells, or PBMCs supplied cDNA or gDNA.

Sequencing was performed with immunoSEQ multiplex PCR; in TCRdb, only in-frame clones are kept and a portion is missing. The sample lists about 280,000 clones, roughly 87% occurring once. In germline, CDR1 is SNHLY, CDR2 FYNNEI. The CDR3 contains 15 residues. Trimming took 4 bases from V and 0 from J; bases not matched to a gene: 6. The sequence came from a woman in her twenties or thirties who had recovered from COVID-19. The rearrangement links TRBV2 to TRBJ2-7; 7 positions match TRBD1. The source material was PBMCs or T cells enriched from blood (not recorded which). CDR3 region: CASSGSRTGSYEQYF. CDR3 in DNA: TGTGCCAGCAGTGGGAGTAGGACAGGCTCCTACGAGCAGTACTTC.